The T cell receptor (beta chain) described here comes from a study of blood T cell repertoires in COVID-19. The CDR3 is 14 amino acids. Germline CDR1 SEHNR, CDR2 FQNEAQ (reference sequence). The trim removed 5 bases at V and 0 bases at J, leaving 2 bases unmatched. Original processing methods: It was from reference gene primer amplification that nucleated cell counts were estimated. Method: immunoSEQ multiplex PCR; TCRdb's copy keeps in-frame clones and lacks some. That table furnishes V, J and clone size, whereas the DNA furnished D and trimming. Among over 150,000 clones, around 80% were seen once, and the ten largest hold about 7.7%. Researchers sorted participants into cohorts using their self-reported clinical history. In Cohort 3, a recovered donor had either two negative PCRs, clearance, or symptom resolution.

Sequenced input: PBMCs or T cells enriched from blood (not recorded which). The chain combines TRBV7-9 with TRBJ1-1, with 8 nucleotides matching TRBD1. This receptor was identified in a man between 45 and 60 years old who had recovered from COVID-19. CDR3 amino acids: CASSRTGLNTEAFF. As DNA, the CDR3 is TGTGCCAGCAGCAGGACAGGGTTGAACACTGAAGCTTTCTTT.